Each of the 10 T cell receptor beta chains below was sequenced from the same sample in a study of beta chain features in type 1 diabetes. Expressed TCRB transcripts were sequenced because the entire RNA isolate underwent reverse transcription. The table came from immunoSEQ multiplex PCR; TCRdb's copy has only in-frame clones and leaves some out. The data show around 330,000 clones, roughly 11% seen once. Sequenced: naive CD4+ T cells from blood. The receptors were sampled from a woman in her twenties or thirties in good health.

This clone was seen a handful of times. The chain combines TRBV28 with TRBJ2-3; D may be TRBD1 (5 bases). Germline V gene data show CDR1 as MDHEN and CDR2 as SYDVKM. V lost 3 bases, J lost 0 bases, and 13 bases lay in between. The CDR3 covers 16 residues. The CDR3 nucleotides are TGTGCCAGCAGTTTTAGGGGCGCGACGAGCACAGATACGCAGTATTTT. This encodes CASSFRGATSTDTQYF. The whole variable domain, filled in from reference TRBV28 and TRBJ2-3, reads DVKVTQSSRYLVKRTGEKVFLECVQDMDHENMFWYRQDPGLGLRLIYFSYDVKMKEKGDIPEGYSVSREKKERFSLILESASTNQTSMYLCASSFRGATSTDTQYFGPGTRLTVL.

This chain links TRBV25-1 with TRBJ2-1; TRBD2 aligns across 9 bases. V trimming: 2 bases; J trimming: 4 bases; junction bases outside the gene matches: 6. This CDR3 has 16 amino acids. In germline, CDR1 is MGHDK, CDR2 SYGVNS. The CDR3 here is CASSEGASGIYNEQFF. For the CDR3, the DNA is TGTGCCAGCAGTGAAGGGGCTAGCGGGATTTACAATGAGCAGTTCTTC. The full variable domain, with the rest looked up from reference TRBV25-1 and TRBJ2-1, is EADIYQTPRYLVIGTGKKITLECSQTMGHDKMYWYQQDPGMELHLIHYSYGVNSTEKGDLSSESTVSRIRTEHFPLTLESARPSHTSQYLCASSEGASGIYNEQFFGPGTRLTVL.

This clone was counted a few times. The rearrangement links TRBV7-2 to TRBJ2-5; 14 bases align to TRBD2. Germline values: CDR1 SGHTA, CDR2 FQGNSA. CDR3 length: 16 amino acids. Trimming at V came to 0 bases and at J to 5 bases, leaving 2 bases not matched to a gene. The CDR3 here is CASSLAGTSGSETQYF. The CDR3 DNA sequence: TGTGCCAGCAGCTTAGCGGGGACTAGCGGGAGTGAGACCCAGTACTTC.

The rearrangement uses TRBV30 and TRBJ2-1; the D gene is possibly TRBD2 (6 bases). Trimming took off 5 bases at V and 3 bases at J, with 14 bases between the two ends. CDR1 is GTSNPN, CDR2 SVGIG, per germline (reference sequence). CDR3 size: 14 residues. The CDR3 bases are TGTGCCTGGGCTCCGGGAGCAGACTACAATGAGCAGTTCTTC. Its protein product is CAWAPGADYNEQFF.

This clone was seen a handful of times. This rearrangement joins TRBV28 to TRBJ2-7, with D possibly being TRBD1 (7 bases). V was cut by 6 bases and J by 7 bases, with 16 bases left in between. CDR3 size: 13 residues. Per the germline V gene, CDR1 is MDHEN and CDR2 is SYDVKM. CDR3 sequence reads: CASRTGEVWEQYF. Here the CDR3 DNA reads TGTGCCAGCAGAACAGGGGAGGTGTGGGAGCAGTACTTC.

CDR3 protein: CASSQDRGSGEKLFF. The CDR3 DNA follows: TGTGCCAGCAGCCAAGACAGGGGGTCGGGCGAAAAACTGTTTTTT. The chain employs TRBV4-2 and TRBJ1-4; 7 bases are a match to TRBD1. The germline V gene encodes CDR1 LGHNA and CDR2 YNFKEQ. The V and J ends lost 0 bases and 8 bases, in that order; junction bases with no gene match: 6. The CDR3 has 15 residues.

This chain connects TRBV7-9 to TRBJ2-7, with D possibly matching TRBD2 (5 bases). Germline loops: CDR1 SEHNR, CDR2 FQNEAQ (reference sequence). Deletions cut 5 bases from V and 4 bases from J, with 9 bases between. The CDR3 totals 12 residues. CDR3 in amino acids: CASSREGYEQYF. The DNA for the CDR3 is TGTGCCAGCAGCCGCGAGGGTTACGAGCAGTACTTC.

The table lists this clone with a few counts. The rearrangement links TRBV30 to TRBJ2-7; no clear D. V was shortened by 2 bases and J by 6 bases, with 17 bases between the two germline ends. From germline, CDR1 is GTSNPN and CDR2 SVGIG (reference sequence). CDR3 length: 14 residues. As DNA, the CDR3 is TGTGCCTGGAGTACGAGCGTACCTAGGCGCGAGCAGTACTTC. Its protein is CAWSTSVPRREQYF.

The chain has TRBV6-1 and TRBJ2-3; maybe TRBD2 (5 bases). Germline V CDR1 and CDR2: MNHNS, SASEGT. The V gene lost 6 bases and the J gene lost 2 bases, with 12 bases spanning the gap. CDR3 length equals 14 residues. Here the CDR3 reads CASRKAVTTDTQYF. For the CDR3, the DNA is TGTGCCAGCAGGAAAGCGGTTACCACAGATACGCAGTATTTT.

For the CDR3, the DNA is TGTGCCAGCAGTGAATTGCAGGGTACGGGGCAGTACTTC. Translated, it gives CASSELQGTGQYF. This chain connects TRBV6-1 to TRBJ2-7, with D perhaps matching TRBD1 (5 bases). The V end lost 2 bases, the J end lost 9 bases, and 14 bases lay between the germline ends. Per the germline V gene, CDR1 is MNHNS and CDR2 is SASEGT. There are 13 residues in the CDR3.